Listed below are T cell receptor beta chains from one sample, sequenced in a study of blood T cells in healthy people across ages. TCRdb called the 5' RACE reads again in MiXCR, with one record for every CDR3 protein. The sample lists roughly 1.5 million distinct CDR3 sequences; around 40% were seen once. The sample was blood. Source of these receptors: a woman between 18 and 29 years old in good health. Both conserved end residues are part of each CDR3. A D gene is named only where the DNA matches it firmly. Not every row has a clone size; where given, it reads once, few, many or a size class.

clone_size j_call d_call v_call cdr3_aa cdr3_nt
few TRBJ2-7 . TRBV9 CASSVAPGIPYEQYF TGTGCCAGCAGCGTAGCGCCAGGGATCCCCTACGAGCAGTACTTC
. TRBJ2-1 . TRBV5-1 CASIRDNEQFF TGCGCCAGCATCCGGGACAATGAGCAGTTCTTC
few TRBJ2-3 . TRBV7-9 CATGTSTDTQYF TGTGCCACCGGGACAAGCACAGATACGCAGTATTTT
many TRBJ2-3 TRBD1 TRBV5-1 CASSLSRGLDTQYF TGCGCCAGCAGCTTGTCCAGGGGGCTAGATACGCAGTATTTT
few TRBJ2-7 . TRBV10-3 CAISEVGRVYEQYF TGTGCCATCAGTGAGGTGGGCCGCGTCTACGAGCAGTACTTC
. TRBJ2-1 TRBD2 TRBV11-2 CASSISGTSGDVSYNEQFF TGTGCCAGCAGCATTTCCGGGACTAGCGGCGACGTTTCCTACAATGAGCAGTTCTTC
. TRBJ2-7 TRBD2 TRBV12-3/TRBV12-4 CASSPTVAGGNEQYF TGTGCCAGCAGTCCGACGGTAGCGGGAGGAAATGAGCAGTACTTC
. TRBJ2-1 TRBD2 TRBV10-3 CAISGAGDEQFF TGTGCCATCAGCGGAGCGGGAGATGAGCAGTTCTTC
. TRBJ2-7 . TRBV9 CASSVKGTDTYEQYF TGTGCCAGCAGCGTAAAAGGGACGGACACCTACGAGCAGTACTTC
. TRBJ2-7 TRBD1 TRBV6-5 CASSDSTGVEQYF TGTGCCAGCAGTGACTCGACAGGGGTTGAGCAGTACTTC
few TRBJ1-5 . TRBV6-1 CASSGITGRNQPQHF TGTGCCAGCAGCGGAATTACAGGGCGCAATCAGCCCCAGCATTTT
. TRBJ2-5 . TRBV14 CVSSHGNEQYF TGTGTCAGCAGCCACGGAAATGAGCAGTACTTC
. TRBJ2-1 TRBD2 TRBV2 CASRDSGGQETQFF TGTGCCAGCCGGGATAGCGGGGGACAAGAGACCCAGTTCTTC